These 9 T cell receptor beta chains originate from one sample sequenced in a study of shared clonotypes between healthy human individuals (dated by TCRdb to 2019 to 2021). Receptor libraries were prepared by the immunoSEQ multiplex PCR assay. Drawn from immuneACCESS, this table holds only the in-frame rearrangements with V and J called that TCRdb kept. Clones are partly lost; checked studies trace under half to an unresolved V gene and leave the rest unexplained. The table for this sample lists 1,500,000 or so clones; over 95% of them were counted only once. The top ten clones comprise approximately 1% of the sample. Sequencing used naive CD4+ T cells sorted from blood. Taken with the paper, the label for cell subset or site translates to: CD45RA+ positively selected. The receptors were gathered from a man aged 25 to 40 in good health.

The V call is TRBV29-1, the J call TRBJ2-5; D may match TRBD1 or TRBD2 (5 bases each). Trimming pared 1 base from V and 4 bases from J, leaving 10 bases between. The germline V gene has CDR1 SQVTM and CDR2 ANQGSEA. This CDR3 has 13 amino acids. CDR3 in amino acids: CSVEGAGRETQYF. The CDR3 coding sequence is TGCAGCGTTGAAGGGGCAGGGAGAGAGACCCAGTACTTC. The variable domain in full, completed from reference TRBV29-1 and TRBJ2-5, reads SAVISQKPSRDICQRGTSLTIQCQVDSQVTMMFWYRQQPGQSLTLIATANQGSEATYESGFVIDKFPISRPNLTFSTLTVSNMSPEDSSIYLCSVEGAGRETQYFGPGTRLLVL.

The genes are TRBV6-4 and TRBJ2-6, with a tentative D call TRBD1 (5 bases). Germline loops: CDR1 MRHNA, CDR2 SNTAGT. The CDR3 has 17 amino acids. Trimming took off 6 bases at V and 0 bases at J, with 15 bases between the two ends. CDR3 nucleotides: TGTGCCAGCAGAGGACAATTCGTGGACTCTGGGGCCAACGTCCTGACTTTC. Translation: CASRGQFVDSGANVLTF.

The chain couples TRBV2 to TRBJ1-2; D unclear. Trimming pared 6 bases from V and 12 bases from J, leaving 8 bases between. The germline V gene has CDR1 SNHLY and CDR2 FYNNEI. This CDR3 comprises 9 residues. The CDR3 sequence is CASRRTDTF. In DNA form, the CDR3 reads TGTGCCAGCAGACGGACGGACACCTTC.

In DNA form, the CDR3 reads TGTGCCAGTAAGGACTCGCGCTCTGGAAACACCATATATTTT. Its protein is CASKDSRSGNTIYF. The chain couples TRBV19 to TRBJ1-3, with D hard to call. With 7 bases removed from V and 0 bases from J, the gap between germline ends came to 10 bases. This CDR3 is built from 14 residues. Germline CDR1 LNHDA, CDR2 SQIVND (reference sequence).

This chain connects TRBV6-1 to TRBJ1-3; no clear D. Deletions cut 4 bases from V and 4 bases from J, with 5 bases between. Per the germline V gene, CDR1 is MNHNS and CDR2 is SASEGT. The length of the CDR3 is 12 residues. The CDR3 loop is CASSGLGNTIYF. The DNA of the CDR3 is TGTGCCAGCAGTGGCTTGGGAAACACCATATATTTT.

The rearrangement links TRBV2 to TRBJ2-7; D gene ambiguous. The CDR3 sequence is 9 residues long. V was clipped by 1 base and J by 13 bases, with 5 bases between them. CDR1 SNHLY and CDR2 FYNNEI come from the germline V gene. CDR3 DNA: TGTGCCAGCAGTGAAGGACTCTACTTC. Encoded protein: CASSEGLYF.

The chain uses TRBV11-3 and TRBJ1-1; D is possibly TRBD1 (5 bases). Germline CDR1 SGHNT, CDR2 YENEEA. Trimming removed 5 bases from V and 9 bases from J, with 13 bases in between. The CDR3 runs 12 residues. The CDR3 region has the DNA TGTGCCAGCAGCCGCCGCGGGGGACAAGCTTTCTTT. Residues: CASSRRGGQAFF. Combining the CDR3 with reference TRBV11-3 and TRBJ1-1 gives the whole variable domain EAGVVQSPRYKIIEKKQPVAFWCNPISGHNTLYWYLQNLGQGPELLIRYENEEAVDDSQLPKDRFSAERLKGVDSTLKIQPAELGDSAVYLCASSRRGGQAFFGQGTRLTVV.

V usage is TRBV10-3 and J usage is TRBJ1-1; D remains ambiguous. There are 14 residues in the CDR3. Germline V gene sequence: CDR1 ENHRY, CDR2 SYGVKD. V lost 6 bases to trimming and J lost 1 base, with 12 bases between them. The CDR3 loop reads CAISPLLENTEAFF. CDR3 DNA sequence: TGTGCCATCAGCCCCTTGCTAGAGAACACTGAAGCTTTCTTT.

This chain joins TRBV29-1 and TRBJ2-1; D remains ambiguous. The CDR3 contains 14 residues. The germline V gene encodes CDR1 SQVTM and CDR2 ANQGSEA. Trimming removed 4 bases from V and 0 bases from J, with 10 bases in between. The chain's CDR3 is CSVAEITSYNEQFF. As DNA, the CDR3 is TGCAGCGTTGCCGAGATCACCTCCTACAATGAGCAGTTCTTC.